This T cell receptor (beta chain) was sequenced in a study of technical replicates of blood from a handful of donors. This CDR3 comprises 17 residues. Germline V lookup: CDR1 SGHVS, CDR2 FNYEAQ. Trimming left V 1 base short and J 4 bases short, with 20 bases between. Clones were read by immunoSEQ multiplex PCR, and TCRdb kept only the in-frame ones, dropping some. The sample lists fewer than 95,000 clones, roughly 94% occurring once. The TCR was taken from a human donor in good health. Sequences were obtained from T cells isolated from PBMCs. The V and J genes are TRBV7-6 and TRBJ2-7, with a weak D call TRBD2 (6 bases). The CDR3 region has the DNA TGTGCCAGCAGCTTAGACCTGGGATCAACGGGGGTGTACGAGCAGTACTTC. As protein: CASSLDLGSTGVYEQYF.